A selection of T cell receptor beta chains follows, all from one sample in a study of shared clonotypes between healthy human individuals. Profiling relied on immunoSEQ multiplex PCR, and the TCRdb table lists in-frame clones only, not all of them. The sample records 650,000 to 750,000 clones, 60% to 80% being singletons. The sample comprised memory CD4+ T cells sorted from blood. The receptors originated from a woman aged 25 to 39 in good health. The CDR3 runs from the conserved cysteine through the conserved F or W. A D gene is named only where the DNA matches it firmly. For some rows the clone size is stated as once, few or many, or as a class when expanded; others skip it.

d_call: .; v_call: TRBV7-3; clone_size: .; j_call: TRBJ2-7; cdr3_aa: CASSFVPGSYEQYF; cdr3_nt: TGTGCCAGCAGCTTTGTCCCCGGGTCCTACGAGCAGTACTTC
d_call: .; v_call: TRBV7-2; clone_size: once; j_call: TRBJ2-2; cdr3_aa: CASSLLDYNTGELFF; cdr3_nt: TGTGCCAGCAGCTTACTTGACTACAACACCGGGGAGCTGTTTTTT
d_call: .; v_call: TRBV11-3; clone_size: .; j_call: TRBJ1-2; cdr3_aa: CASSPAGYTF; cdr3_nt: TGTGCCAGCAGCCCGGCTGGCTACACCTTC
d_call: .; v_call: TRBV5-1; clone_size: .; j_call: TRBJ2-7; cdr3_aa: CASSRDTTYEQYF; cdr3_nt: TGCGCCAGCAGCCGCGACACGACCTACGAGCAGTACTTC
d_call: TRBD1; v_call: TRBV28; clone_size: .; j_call: TRBJ1-6; cdr3_aa: CASSSGQPNSPLHF; cdr3_nt: TGTGCCAGCAGTTCGGGACAGCCCAATTCACCCCTCCACTTT
d_call: TRBD2; v_call: TRBV6-5; clone_size: .; j_call: TRBJ2-1; cdr3_aa: CASSYLAGTRANEQFF; cdr3_nt: TGTGCCAGCAGTTACTTAGCGGGGACTAGGGCCAATGAGCAGTTCTTC
d_call: .; v_call: TRBV30; clone_size: .; j_call: TRBJ2-7; cdr3_aa: CAWTQWGQLGYEQYF; cdr3_nt: TGTGCCTGGACCCAATGGGGACAACTTGGCTACGAGCAGTACTTC
d_call: .; v_call: TRBV28; clone_size: .; j_call: TRBJ1-2; cdr3_aa: CASSLWNYGYTF; cdr3_nt: TGTGCCAGCAGTTTATGGAACTATGGCTACACCTTC
d_call: .; v_call: TRBV20-1; clone_size: many; j_call: TRBJ1-2; cdr3_aa: CSAPIDYGYTF; cdr3_nt: TGCAGTGCGCCTATCGACTATGGCTACACCTTC
d_call: TRBD2; v_call: TRBV11-2; clone_size: .; j_call: TRBJ2-2; cdr3_aa: CASSSRRPLAGGFTGELFF; cdr3_nt: TGTGCCAGCAGCTCCCGCCGACCTCTAGCGGGAGGTTTCACCGGGGAGCTGTTTTTT
d_call: .; v_call: TRBV11-3; clone_size: many; j_call: TRBJ2-3; cdr3_aa: CASSRSDKTQYF; cdr3_nt: TGTGCCAGCAGCCGCTCCGACAAAACGCAGTATTTT
d_call: .; v_call: TRBV27; clone_size: .; j_call: TRBJ2-2; cdr3_aa: CASSFLQIANTGELFF; cdr3_nt: TGTGCCAGCAGTTTCCTCCAGATAGCGAACACCGGGGAGCTGTTTTTT
d_call: .; v_call: TRBV6-1; clone_size: few; j_call: TRBJ1-5; cdr3_aa: CASSDREINQPQHF; cdr3_nt: TGTGCCAGCAGTGATCGGGAGATCAATCAGCCCCAGCATTTT
d_call: TRBD2; v_call: TRBV14; clone_size: .; j_call: TRBJ2-3; cdr3_aa: CASSQDRGGRRIEDTQYF; cdr3_nt: TGTGCCAGCAGCCAAGATAGGGGCGGGAGGCGGATTGAAGATACGCAGTATTTT
d_call: TRBD2; v_call: TRBV9; clone_size: .; j_call: TRBJ2-7; cdr3_aa: CASSVDGLAGIHEQYF; cdr3_nt: TGTGCCAGCAGCGTAGACGGACTAGCGGGAATACACGAGCAGTACTTC
d_call: .; v_call: TRBV18; clone_size: once; j_call: TRBJ1-2; cdr3_aa: CASSPPGQRDYGYTF; cdr3_nt: TGTGCCAGCTCACCGCCCGGACAGCGCGACTATGGCTACACCTTC